Listed below are T cell receptor beta chains from one sample, sequenced in a study of patients and donors after allogeneic stem cell transplantation. TCRdb reprocessed the RT-PCR reads with MiXCR, giving one entry per CDR3 protein. The repertoire holds roughly 200,000 distinct CDR3 sequences, with about 38% as singletons. The sequenced sample was blood, either unsorted or a sorted T cell fraction (not recorded which). The receptors stem from a human donor who was either an allogeneic HSCT recipient or a stem cell or donor lymphocyte infusion donor (not recorded which). It is not recorded whose cells these are; they may come from a transplant donor. The CDR3 runs from the conserved cysteine through the conserved F or W. The D gene is left open where the match is weak. Clone size is given for some rows only: seen once, a few or many times, or a class if the clone is expanded.

D gene: .; clone size: .; V gene: TRBV30; CDR3 length: 12; J gene: TRBJ1-2; CDR3 protein: CAWIGDNYGYTF; CDR3 DNA: TGTGCCTGGATCGGGGATAACTATGGCTACACCTTC
D gene: .; clone size: .; V gene: TRBV28; CDR3 length: 13; J gene: TRBJ1-2; CDR3 protein: CASSLWRREGYTF; CDR3 DNA: TGTGCCAGCAGTTTATGGCGCAGGGAAGGCTACACCTTC
D gene: .; clone size: .; V gene: TRBV7-8; CDR3 length: 15; J gene: TRBJ1-6; CDR3 protein: CASSLEGHTSSPLHF; CDR3 DNA: TGTGCCAGCAGCTTAGAGGGACATACCTCTTCACCCCTCCACTTT
D gene: TRBD1; clone size: .; V gene: TRBV24-1; CDR3 length: 15; J gene: TRBJ2-3; CDR3 protein: CATSDFNRGVDTQYF; CDR3 DNA: TGTGCCACCAGTGATTTCAACAGGGGGGTAGATACGCAGTATTTT
D gene: .; clone size: .; V gene: TRBV7-2; CDR3 length: 12; J gene: TRBJ1-4; CDR3 protein: CASSRNVEKLFF; CDR3 DNA: TGTGCCAGCAGCCGCAACGTTGAAAAACTGTTTTTT
D gene: .; clone size: .; V gene: TRBV2; CDR3 length: 17; J gene: TRBJ2-5; CDR3 protein: CASSEGRGRRRQETQYF; CDR3 DNA: TGTGCCAGCAGTGAAGGGCGAGGGCGACGCAGACAAGAGACCCAGTACTTC
D gene: TRBD1; clone size: .; V gene: TRBV6-2/TRBV6-3; CDR3 length: 14; J gene: TRBJ2-2; CDR3 protein: CASSYTGGTGELFF; CDR3 DNA: TGTGCCAGCAGTTACACAGGGGGGACCGGGGAGCTATTTTTT
D gene: TRBD1; clone size: .; V gene: TRBV7-2; CDR3 length: 16; J gene: TRBJ2-1; CDR3 protein: CASSLAGTGVYNEQFF; CDR3 DNA: TGTGCCAGCAGCTTAGCCGGGACAGGCGTATACAATGAGCAGTTCTTC
D gene: TRBD1; clone size: .; V gene: TRBV7-8; CDR3 length: 15; J gene: TRBJ2-1; CDR3 protein: CASSFVGQGVREQFF; CDR3 DNA: TGTGCCAGCAGCTTCGTCGGACAGGGTGTCCGGGAGCAGTTCTTC
D gene: TRBD1; clone size: few; V gene: TRBV28; CDR3 length: 14; J gene: TRBJ1-2; CDR3 protein: CASSREQGYGGYTF; CDR3 DNA: TGTGCCAGCAGTCGGGAACAGGGGTATGGTGGCTACACCTTC
D gene: TRBD1; clone size: few; V gene: TRBV20-1; CDR3 length: 15; J gene: TRBJ2-7; CDR3 protein: CSARDRSEVAYEQYF; CDR3 DNA: TGCAGTGCTAGGGACAGGTCAGAGGTAGCCTACGAGCAGTACTTC
D gene: .; clone size: few; V gene: TRBV10-3; CDR3 length: 15; J gene: TRBJ2-5; CDR3 protein: CAISESIGVVETQYF; CDR3 DNA: TGTGCCATCAGTGAGTCGATTGGGGTGGTAGAGACCCAGTACTTC
D gene: .; clone size: .; V gene: TRBV7-8; CDR3 length: 14; J gene: TRBJ2-6; CDR3 protein: CASSLGLEANVLTF; CDR3 DNA: TGTGCCAGCAGCTTGGGACTGGAGGCCAACGTCCTGACTTTC
D gene: .; clone size: .; V gene: TRBV10-3; CDR3 length: 12; J gene: TRBJ2-7; CDR3 protein: CAISGESYEQYF; CDR3 DNA: TGTGCCATCAGTGGTGAATCCTACGAGCAGTACTTC
D gene: TRBD1; clone size: few; V gene: TRBV4-1; CDR3 length: 15; J gene: TRBJ1-5; CDR3 protein: CASSQTGGFNQPQHF; CDR3 DNA: TGCGCCAGCAGCCAAACAGGGGGGTTCAATCAGCCCCAGCATTTT
D gene: .; clone size: .; V gene: TRBV12-3/TRBV12-4; CDR3 length: 18; J gene: TRBJ1-3; CDR3 protein: CASSLYRDRTLSRNTIYF; CDR3 DNA: TGTGCCAGCAGTTTATACAGGGACCGAACTCTCTCTAGAAACACCATATATTTT
D gene: .; clone size: .; V gene: TRBV9; CDR3 length: 13; J gene: TRBJ2-7; CDR3 protein: CASSVSVGHEQYF; CDR3 DNA: TGTGCCAGCAGCGTAAGCGTTGGCCACGAGCAGTACTTC
D gene: TRBD1; clone size: few; V gene: TRBV4-3; CDR3 length: 16; J gene: TRBJ2-7; CDR3 protein: CASSPRSGQGDYEQYF; CDR3 DNA: TGCGCCAGCAGCCCTAGGTCCGGACAGGGGGACTACGAGCAGTACTTC
D gene: .; clone size: .; V gene: TRBV20-1; CDR3 length: 13; J gene: TRBJ1-1; CDR3 protein: CSAPSWTVSEAFF; CDR3 DNA: TGCAGTGCCCCCTCTTGGACAGTTTCTGAAGCTTTCTTT
D gene: .; clone size: .; V gene: TRBV5-1; CDR3 length: 17; J gene: TRBJ1-6; CDR3 protein: CASSLSLTQQGGSPLHF; CDR3 DNA: TGCGCCAGCAGCTTGTCCCTCACTCAACAGGGTGGTTCACCCCTCCACTTT
D gene: .; clone size: .; V gene: TRBV3-1; CDR3 length: 13; J gene: TRBJ2-3; CDR3 protein: CASSRGGTDTQYF; CDR3 DNA: TGTGCCAGCAGCCGTGGGGGGACAGATACGCAGTATTTT
D gene: .; clone size: .; V gene: TRBV27; CDR3 length: 13; J gene: TRBJ1-2; CDR3 protein: CASSHRGSYGYTF; CDR3 DNA: TGTGCCAGCAGCCACCGGGGTAGCTATGGCTACACCTTC